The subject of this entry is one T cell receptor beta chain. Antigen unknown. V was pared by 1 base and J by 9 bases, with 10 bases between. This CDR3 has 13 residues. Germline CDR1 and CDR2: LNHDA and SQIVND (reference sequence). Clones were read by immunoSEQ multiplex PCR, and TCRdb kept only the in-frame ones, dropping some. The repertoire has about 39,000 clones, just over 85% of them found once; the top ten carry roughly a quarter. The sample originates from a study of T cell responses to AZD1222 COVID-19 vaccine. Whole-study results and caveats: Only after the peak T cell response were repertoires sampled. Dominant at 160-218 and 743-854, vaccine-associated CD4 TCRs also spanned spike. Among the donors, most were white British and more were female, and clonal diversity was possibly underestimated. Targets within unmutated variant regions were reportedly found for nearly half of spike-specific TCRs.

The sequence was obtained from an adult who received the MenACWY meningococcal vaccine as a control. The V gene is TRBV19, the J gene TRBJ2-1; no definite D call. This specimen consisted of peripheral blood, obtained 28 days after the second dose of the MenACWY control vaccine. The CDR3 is CASSIASSGEQFF. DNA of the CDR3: TGTGCCAGTAGTATAGCGTCTTCCGGTGAGCAGTTCTTC.